In this sample, the clone carrying this T cell receptor (beta chain) turned up many times. The CDR3 runs 14 residues. CDR1 is DFQATT and CDR2 is SNEGSKA in the germline V gene (reference sequence). Unmatched junction bases numbered 7, after V lost 1 base and J lost 6 bases. TCRdb redid the calling of the 5' RACE reads with MiXCR, one entry per CDR3 protein. The sample lists about 300,000 distinct CDR3 sequences; approximately 10% were seen once. The sample is drawn from a study of CD8 T cells in ankylosing spondylitis. The sample comprised blood, either unsorted or a sorted T cell fraction (not recorded which). This TCR was recovered from a female donor with ankylosing spondylitis or in good health (not recorded which). This rearrangement joins TRBV20-1 to TRBJ1-1, with TRBD1 matching 8 bases. Here the CDR3 reads CSARVTQGDAEAFF. In nucleotides, the CDR3 is TGCAGTGCTAGAGTTACACAGGGGGACGCTGAAGCTTTCTTT.